These 24 T cell receptor beta chains originate from one sample sequenced in a study of blood T cell repertoires in COVID-19. Sequenced by immunoSEQ multiplex PCR; TCRdb stores in-frame clones only, minus some. The sample includes a few hundred thousand clones, around 89% of them seen just once. Sequenced material: peripheral blood. The source of these receptors is a man under 40 with acute or convalescent COVID-19.

The V and J genes are TRBV5-4 and TRBJ1-2, with no clear D. Germline V lookup: CDR1 SGHNT, CDR2 YYREEE (reference sequence). V lost 1 base and J 7 bases, leaving 11 bases between the germline ends. The CDR3 spans 13 residues. In nucleotides, the CDR3 is TGTGCCAGCAGCTTGAGCGGGGAGGGTGGCTACACCTTC. Protein: CASSLSGEGGYTF.

This chain joins TRBV12-3 or TRBV12-4 and TRBJ2-7; D is perhaps TRBD1 (7 bases). With 8 bases removed from V and 3 bases from J, the gap between germline ends came to 14 bases. CDR3 length equals 13 residues. As DNA, the CDR3 is TGTGCCAGCGGACGACAGGGACTCTACGAGCAGTACTTC. Its translation: CASGRQGLYEQYF.

V is TRBV5-1 and J is TRBJ1-2; 8 nucleotides align to TRBD1. CDR3 length equals 14 residues. CDR1 is SGHRS and CDR2 is YFSETQ in the germline V gene. The V gene end was trimmed by 4 bases and the J gene end by 8 bases; junction bases not matched to a gene: 10. The CDR3 is CASSPTGTGNGYTF. CDR3 coding DNA: TGCGCCAGCAGCCCAACCGGGACAGGCAACGGCTACACCTTC.

The chain uses TRBV3-1 (or the pseudogene TRBV3-2) and TRBJ2-2; TRBD1 is a possible D gene (5 bases). Germline V gives CDR1 LGHDT, CDR2 YNNKEL (reference sequence). The CDR3 runs to 16 residues. V lost 4 bases, J lost 0 bases, and 12 bases lay in between. The CDR3 DNA follows: TGTGCCAGCAGCCCCCGGCAGGGCACGAACACCGGGGAGCTGTTTTTT. Translated, it gives CASSPRQGTNTGELFF.

This chain links TRBV12-1 with TRBJ2-7; TRBD2, as called in the table, went unchecked against the DNA. TRBV12-1 is termed a pseudogene. The length of the CDR3 is 17 residues. CDR3 loop: CASTTRVNGRSPYEQYF. Written as DNA, the CDR3 is TGTGCCAGCACCACCCGCGTTAACGGGAGATCGCCTTACGAGCAGTACTTC.

V is TRBV7-6 and J is TRBJ1-1, with 8 bases that match TRBD1. The germline V gene encodes CDR1 SGHVS and CDR2 FNYEAQ. This CDR3 is built from 15 residues. Trimming cost V 3 bases and J 0 bases; bases outside gene matches: 3. For the CDR3, the DNA is TGTGCCAGCAGCTTGGCAGGGGGCATGAACACTGAAGCTTTCTTT. Encoded protein: CASSLAGGMNTEAFF.

V and J are TRBV3-1 (or the pseudogene TRBV3-2) and TRBJ1-4; 10 bases are a match to TRBD1. The CDR3 loop spans 15 amino acids. Germline V CDR1 and CDR2: LGHDT, YNNKEL (reference sequence). Trimming cost V 8 bases and J 8 bases; bases outside gene matches: 11. CDR3 bases: TGTGCCAGCGGAACGTCCGGGACAGGGGAAGAAAAACTGTTTTTT. Protein: CASGTSGTGEEKLFF.

The CDR3 sequence is CASSPASGQGYEQYF. DNA of the CDR3: TGTGCCAGCAGCCCTGCGTCCGGACAGGGTTACGAGCAGTACTTC. This chain uses TRBV3-1 (or the pseudogene TRBV3-2) with TRBJ2-7; the match to TRBD1 covers 8 bases. V lost 4 bases to trimming and J lost 4 bases; unmatched junction nucleotides: 9. Germline loops: CDR1 LGHDT, CDR2 YNNKEL (reference sequence). The length of the CDR3 is 15 residues.

The chain uses TRBV7-9 and TRBJ2-7; no clear D gene. The CDR3 is 15 amino acids. Trimming left V 5 bases short and J 0 bases short, with 14 bases between. The V gene's germline CDR1 is SEHNR and CDR2 FQNEAQ (reference sequence). The CDR3 sequence is CASSVQGGFSYEQYF. The CDR3 nucleotides are TGTGCCAGCAGCGTCCAAGGCGGCTTCTCCTACGAGCAGTACTTC.

J is TRBJ2-3 and V is TRBV3-1 (or the pseudogene TRBV3-2); no definite D call. The CDR3 is 14 amino acids. The germline V and J ends were trimmed by 1 base and 10 bases, with 15 bases remaining between them. The germline V gene encodes CDR1 LGHDT and CDR2 YNNKEL (reference sequence). In nucleotides, the CDR3 is TGTGCCAGCAGCCAAGTAGAGATGAGCCCTGCGCAGTATTTT. Translating it yields CASSQVEMSPAQYF.

The sample holds a few counts of this clone. The chain recombines TRBV2 with TRBJ1-3; D remains ambiguous. The germline gives CDR1 SNHLY, CDR2 FYNNEI. Trimming removed 6 bases at V and 0 bases at J, with 12 bases between. This CDR3 region has 15 residues. The CDR3 nucleotides read TGTGCCAGCAGCGTCAGAATCAGCTCTGGAAACACCATATATTTT. Its translation: CASSVRISSGNTIYF.

Note on this clone: This sample includes further DNA sequences coding for the same CDR3. V is TRBV4-1 and J is TRBJ2-5; 15 bases line up with TRBD2. Germline V lookup: CDR1 MGHRA, CDR2 YSYEKL. The V segment lost 0 bases and the J segment 2 bases; nucleotides outside the gene matches: 4. This CDR3 has 18 residues. For the CDR3, the DNA is TGCGCCAGCAGCCAAGACCCTGGACTAGCGGGGGGGCAAGAGACCCAGTACTTC. It specifies CASSQDPGLAGGQETQYF.

The V and J genes are TRBV2 and TRBJ2-6; 16 bases match TRBD2. Trimming removed 6 bases from V and 1 base from J; junction bases left unmatched: 6. Germline V lookup: CDR1 SNHLY, CDR2 FYNNEI. This CDR3 comprises 19 residues. CDR3 region: CASRLGLAGGSSGANVLTF. As DNA, the CDR3 is TGTGCCAGCAGACTGGGACTAGCGGGAGGGAGTTCTGGGGCCAACGTCCTGACTTTC.

V usage is TRBV5-6 and J usage is TRBJ1-2, with D tentatively TRBD1 (5 bases). The CDR3 is made up of 14 amino acids. Germline CDR1 SGHDT, CDR2 YYEEEE. V shed 5 bases and J shed 4 bases, with 15 bases lying between them. CDR3 coding DNA: TGTGCCAGCAGAGAGTTCAGGGTACCCTATGGCTACACCTTC. Translating it yields CASREFRVPYGYTF.

This chain uses TRBV7-2 with TRBJ2-1, with TRBD2 matching over 7 bases. Trimming removed 3 bases from V and 4 bases from J; junction bases left unmatched: 6. This CDR3 spans 15 amino acids. Germline assignment: CDR1 SGHTA and CDR2 FQGNSA. CDR3 coding DNA: TGTGCCAGCAGCTTGAGCGGGATGGGGTACAATGAGCAGTTCTTC. Translation: CASSLSGMGYNEQFF.

This sequence joins TRBV4-2 and TRBJ2-1; 13 bases map to TRBD2. CDR3 length: 22 amino acids. Trimming removed 2 bases from V and 0 bases from J; junction bases left unmatched: 16. Germline V gives CDR1 LGHNA, CDR2 YNFKEQ. The chain's CDR3 is CASSQLYGLAGEPSSSYNEQFF. For the CDR3, the DNA is TGTGCCAGCAGCCAATTATACGGACTAGCGGGAGAGCCGTCTAGCTCCTACAATGAGCAGTTCTTC.

V is TRBV4-2 and J is TRBJ2-4; D unresolved. CDR1 LGHNA and CDR2 YNFKEQ come from the germline V gene. The CDR3 consists of 17 residues. Trimming took 0 bases from V and 3 from J, leaving 15 bases between them. CDR3 sequence (DNA): TGTGCCAGCAGCCAAGATCTTCTTGGGCTGGGCAAAAACATTCAGTACTTC. It is translated as CASSQDLLGLGKNIQYF.

The gene calls are TRBV5-8 and TRBJ2-7; D is perhaps TRBD2 (6 bases). CDR1 SGHTS and CDR2 YDEGEE come from the germline V gene. V was pared by 3 bases and J by 2 bases, with 6 bases between. The CDR3 is made up of 12 amino acids. Here the CDR3 reads CASSWGAYEQYF. CDR3 in DNA: TGTGCCAGCAGCTGGGGGGCCTACGAGCAGTACTTC.

CDR3 sequence reads: CATSAGTVNQPQHF. Written as DNA, the CDR3 is TGTGCCACCAGTGCGGGTACGGTAAATCAGCCCCAGCATTTT. This chain connects TRBV24-1 to TRBJ1-5; D gene uncertain. The CDR3 has 14 amino acids. Per germline, CDR1 KGHDR and CDR2 SFDVKD. V dropped 5 bases and J dropped 4 bases, with 11 bases sitting between them.

The chain joins TRBV18 to TRBJ2-7; D not resolved. This CDR3 region has 13 residues. V was cut by 2 bases and J by 2 bases, with 7 bases left in between. The germline V gene encodes CDR1 KGHSH and CDR2 LQKENI. The CDR3 spells CASSPSHPYEQYF. In nucleotides, the CDR3 is TGTGCCAGCTCACCATCACACCCCTACGAGCAGTACTTC.

V and J are TRBV7-9 and TRBJ1-2; tentative D call: TRBD1 (5 bases). Trimming shortened V by 4 bases and J by 2 bases, and 14 bases separated the two germline ends. The CDR3 extends over 15 amino acids. Germline V gene data show CDR1 as SEHNR and CDR2 as FQNEAQ (reference sequence). The CDR3 sequence: CASSSPDRPNYGYTF. CDR3 nucleotide sequence: TGTGCCAGCAGCTCCCCCGACAGACCCAACTATGGCTACACCTTC.

The gene calls are TRBV28 and TRBJ1-4; weak D call: TRBD1 (6 bases). The CDR3 is 18 residues long. CDR1 MDHEN and CDR2 SYDVKM come from the germline V gene. With 3 bases removed from V and 0 bases from J, the gap between germline ends came to 17 bases. CDR3 coding DNA: TGTGCCAGCAGTTTCCCGGACAGTACGGCTGCAACTAATGAAAAACTGTTTTTT. This codes for CASSFPDSTAATNEKLFF. Full variable domain (outside the CDR3, taken from reference TRBV28 and TRBJ1-4): DVKVTQSSRYLVKRTGEKVFLECVQDMDHENMFWYRQDPGLGLRLIYFSYDVKMKEKGDIPEGYSVSREKKERFSLILESASTNQTSMYLCASSFPDSTAATNEKLFFGSGTQLSVL.

V and J are TRBV7-9 and TRBJ1-1, with a possible D match to TRBD1 (5 bases). The germline V gene has CDR1 SEHNR and CDR2 FQNEAQ (reference sequence). Trimming pared 6 bases from V and 6 bases from J, leaving 17 bases between. The CDR3 is made up of 14 amino acids. The CDR3 spells CASSFPFQGSEAFF. The CDR3 nucleotides read TGTGCCAGCAGTTTCCCTTTTCAGGGCTCTGAAGCTTTCTTT. Full variable domain (remainder filled in from reference TRBV7-9 and TRBJ1-1): DTGVSQNPRHKITKRGQNVTFRCDPISEHNRLYWYRQTLGQGPEFLTYFQNEAQLEKSRLLSDRFSAERPKGSFSTLEIQRTEQGDSAMYLCASSFPFQGSEAFFGQGTRLTVV.

The chain joins TRBV19 to TRBJ1-4, with 8 bases lining up with TRBD1. CDR3 length equals 16 residues. The germline V gene has CDR1 LNHDA and CDR2 SQIVND (reference sequence). The trim removed 1 base at V and 8 bases at J, leaving 9 bases unmatched. CDR3 nucleotides: TGTGCCAGTAGTATAGCCCCCCAGGGGGCAGGGGAAAAACTGTTTTTT. This gives the protein CASSIAPQGAGEKLFF. Combining the CDR3 with reference TRBV19 and TRBJ1-4 gives the whole variable domain DGGITQSPKYLFRKEGQNVTLSCEQNLNHDAMYWYRQDPGQGLRLIYYSQIVNDFQKGDIAEGYSVSREKKESFPLTVTSAQKNPTAFYLCASSIAPQGAGEKLFFGSGTQLSVL.